This TCR beta chain was sequenced in a study of long-term antiretroviral therapy in people with HIV. General study findings and limits: ART adherence, viral resistance and therapy changes went undocumented.

A v3.0 immunoSEQ assay was performed at survey level. Sequenced by immunoSEQ multiplex PCR; TCRdb stores in-frame clones only, minus some. Among under 50,000 clones listed, more than 80% were seen once. The germline CDR1 and CDR2 sequences are SEHNR and FQNEAQ (reference sequence). CDR3 size: 18 residues. V was clipped by 6 bases and J by 0 bases, with 23 bases between them. This clone was seen more than once but under ten times. No antigen is known for it. Donors each had at least one pre-ART PBMC sample and at least two post-ART ones. The sample here was unsorted PBMCs, taken 3.1 years after starting antiretroviral therapy. The chain has TRBV7-9 and TRBJ1-2; perhaps TRBD1 as D (6 bases). The TCR was taken from a woman between 50 and 59 years old with HIV. CDR3: CASSRLTGMNITNYGYTF. The CDR3 DNA reads as TGTGCCAGCAGTCGCCTGACAGGAATGAATATAACTAACTATGGCTACACCTTC.